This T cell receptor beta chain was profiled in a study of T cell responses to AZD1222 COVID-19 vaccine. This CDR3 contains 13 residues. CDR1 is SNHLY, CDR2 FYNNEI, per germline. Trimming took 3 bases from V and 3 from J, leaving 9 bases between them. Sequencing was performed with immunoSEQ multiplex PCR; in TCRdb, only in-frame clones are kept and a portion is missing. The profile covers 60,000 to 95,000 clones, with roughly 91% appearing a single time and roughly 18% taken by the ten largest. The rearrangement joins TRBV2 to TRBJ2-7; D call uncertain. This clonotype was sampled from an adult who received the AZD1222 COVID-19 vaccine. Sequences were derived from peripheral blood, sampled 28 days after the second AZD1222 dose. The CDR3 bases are TGTGCCAGCAGTGATATTCTCGGCTACGAGCAGTACTTC. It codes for CASSDILGYEQYF.